Listed below are T cell receptor beta chains from one sample, sequenced in a study of blood T cell repertoires in COVID-19. TCRdb's copy holds only in-frame clones and misses some; the assay was immunoSEQ multiplex PCR. This repertoire shows about 170,000 clones, over 70% found once; its top ten account for around 3%. Sequences were obtained from peripheral blood. All receptors derive from a man in his 70s with acute or convalescent COVID-19. CDR3s include the opening cysteine and the closing phenylalanine or tryptophan. Fields, in order: J gene, V gene, D gene, clone size, CDR3 protein, CDR3 DNA. D genes are given only for firm matches. Clone sizes are given selectively: once, few, many, or a class where the clone is expanded.

TRBJ2-3 | TRBV30 | TRBD2 | . | CAWSLAGGAGTQYF | TGTGCCTGGAGTTTAGCGGGAGGTGCGGGTACGCAGTATTTT
TRBJ1-5 | TRBV29-1 | . | . | CSVLGVAGQPQHF | TGCAGCGTTTTAGGGGTAGCGGGTCAGCCCCAGCATTTT
TRBJ2-7 | TRBV12-3/TRBV12-4 | TRBD1 | . | CASSPRTGGEQYF | TGTGCCAGCAGTCCCCGTACAGGGGGCGAGCAGTACTTC
TRBJ2-5 | TRBV14 | . | few | CASSQTGLGSQYF | TGTGCCAGCAGCCAAACGGGACTCGGTAGCCAGTACTTC
TRBJ2-3 | TRBV5-1 | TRBD2 | . | CASTPGGASSTDTQYF | TGCGCCAGCACCCCGGGGGGGGCTTCCAGCACAGATACGCAGTATTTT
TRBJ1-5 | TRBV24-1 | . | . | CATSDRADQPQHF | TGTGCCACCAGTGACAGGGCCGATCAGCCCCAGCATTTT
TRBJ1-1 | TRBV4-3 | . | . | CASSHAQGTEAFF | TGCGCCAGCAGTCACGCCCAGGGGACTGAAGCTTTCTTT
TRBJ2-3 | TRBV7-9 | . | . | CASSLWGDADTQYF | TGTGCCAGCAGCTTATGGGGGGACGCAGATACGCAGTATTTT
TRBJ2-7 | TRBV28 | . | . | CASSLVSYEQYF | TGTGCCAGCAGTTTAGTATCCTACGAGCAGTACTTC
TRBJ1-6 | TRBV5-6 | . | . | CASSQRQPQPLHF | TGTGCCAGCAGCCAACGACAGCCCCAACCCCTCCACTTT
TRBJ1-1 | TRBV5-4 | . | once | CASSIRANTEAFF | TGTGCCAGCAGCATCAGGGCTAACACTGAAGCTTTCTTT
TRBJ1-6 | TRBV2 | . | few | CASALEGGNSPLHF | TGTGCCAGCGCTTTAGAGGGCGGGAATTCACCCCTCCACTTT
TRBJ2-1 | TRBV19 | . | few | CASSMTRVSYNEQFF | TGTGCCAGTAGTATGACCAGGGTGTCCTACAATGAGCAGTTCTTC
TRBJ1-1 | TRBV7-9 | TRBD1 | . | CASSLVGQLGDRGSAEAFF | TGTGCCAGCAGCTTAGTTGGTCAGCTTGGGGACAGGGGAAGCGCTGAAGCTTTCTTT
TRBJ2-7 | TRBV6-5 | TRBD2 | . | CASRGLANPSYEQYF | TGTGCCAGCAGGGGACTAGCAAACCCCTCCTACGAGCAGTACTTC
TRBJ1-1 | TRBV10-3 | TRBD1 | . | CAIRGQGEAFF | TGTGCCATCAGGGGACAGGGAGAAGCTTTCTTT
TRBJ2-3 | TRBV12-5 | TRBD2 | . | CATSPGGGVSDTQYF | TGTGCTACCTCCCCTGGCGGGGGGGTATCAGATACGCAGTATTTT
TRBJ2-2 | TRBV10-3 | . | . | CAISDLTPGTGELFF | TGTGCCATCAGTGACCTCACCCCGGGCACCGGGGAGCTGTTTTTT
TRBJ1-3 | TRBV19 | . | once | CASSYFGENSGNTIYF | TGTGCCAGTAGTTATTTCGGGGAGAACTCTGGAAACACCATATATTTT
TRBJ2-7 | TRBV7-2 | . | . | CASSRQSQRYEQYF | TGTGCCAGCAGTCGACAGTCTCAGCGCTACGAGCAGTACTTC
TRBJ2-1 | TRBV28 | . | . | CASSLSGTYNEQFF | TGTGCCAGCAGTTTAAGTGGGACATACAATGAGCAGTTCTTC
TRBJ2-3 | TRBV5-1 | TRBD2 | . | CASSLTSGGAPDTQYF | TGCGCCAGCAGCTTGACCAGCGGGGGGGCCCCCGATACGCAGTATTTT
TRBJ1-3 | TRBV7-3 | . | few | CASSRTGTGNTIYF | TGTGCCAGCAGCCGCACAGGGACTGGAAACACCATATATTTT
TRBJ2-7 | TRBV12-3/TRBV12-4 | . | . | CASSSSYEQYF | TGTGCCAGCAGTTCTAGCTACGAGCAGTACTTC
TRBJ1-6 | TRBV4-2 | TRBD1 | few | CASSPGTGGNSPLHF | TGTGCCAGCAGTCCCGGGACAGGGGGCAATTCACCCCTCCACTTT
TRBJ1-3 | TRBV6-5 | TRBD1 | once | CASSFSRTGGNTIYF | TGTGCCAGCAGTTTTTCCAGGACAGGGGGAAACACCATATATTTT
TRBJ2-3 | TRBV5-1 | . | . | CASSFHRATDTQYF | TGCGCCAGCAGCTTCCACAGGGCTACAGATACGCAGTATTTT
TRBJ1-3 | TRBV9 | . | . | CASSPQQGNTIYF | TGTGCCAGCAGCCCCCAACAGGGAAACACCATATATTTT